Listed below are T cell receptor beta chains from one sample, sequenced in a study of Graves' ophthalmopathy and Graves' hyperthyroidism. From the multiplex PCR reads, TCRdb called clonotypes with MiXCR, one entry per CDR3 protein. The sample has about 700,000 distinct CDR3 sequences, 40% seen once. Material: peripheral blood. The receptors were gathered from an adult man with Graves' ophthalmopathy. The conserved cysteine and the conserved F or W are not part of the CDR3 here.

TRBV5-4,TRBJ1-1,ASSLPQNTEAF
TRBV15,TRBJ2-5,ATSRIRAYQETQY
TRBV19,TRBJ1-6,ASSLLGVFGRNNSPLH
TRBV10-3,TRBJ1-5,AISESSGGNQPQH
TRBV20-1,TRBJ1-5,SATGTFMQPQH
TRBV7-9,TRBJ1-6,ASSLPLNSPLH
TRBV6-4,TRBJ2-7,ASSPAWSSYEQY
TRBV2,TRBJ2-7,ASRSPPSPEQY
TRBV7-9,TRBJ1-5,ASSSARGQPQH
TRBV29-1,TRBJ1-2,SVEGGALGYGYT
TRBV9,TRBJ2-2,ASSSFTGELF
TRBV7-9,TRBJ1-4,ASSLAEAATNEKLF
TRBV10-1,TRBJ1-1,ASSASLGNTEAF
TRBV20-1,TRBJ2-7,SASPEGSYEQY
TRBV29-1,TRBJ2-7,SVQGSRLGEQY
TRBV7-3,TRBJ2-3,ASSFGTSGTDTQY
TRBV7-2,TRBJ1-1,ASSSWDMNTEAF
TRBV5-1,TRBJ1-2,ASSPEQGHYGYT
TRBV7-2,TRBJ2-5,ASSLILQETQY
TRBV2,TRBJ1-5,ASSKDRSNQPQH
TRBV29-1,TRBJ1-2,SVVPMGLKGSYT
TRBV9,TRBJ1-5,ASSPGGSHQPQH
TRBV9,TRBJ1-4,ASSVNEGYNEKLF
TRBV20-1,TRBJ2-7,SAPGLGQGMGEQY
TRBV7-2,TRBJ2-7,ASSPTRFYYYEQY
TRBV25-1,TRBJ2-7,ASRRRDSKEFLYEQY
TRBV2,TRBJ1-5,ASMREGHSNQPQH
TRBV19,TRBJ1-1,ASSVLGRTEAF
TRBV20-1,TRBJ2-5,SGRAGRNQETQY
TRBV25-1,TRBJ2-2,ASSFAPRTYANTGELF
TRBV7-2,TRBJ2-3,ASSIQGGTDTQY
TRBV10-3,TRBJ1-1,AIKTRIENTEAF
TRBV7-2,TRBJ2-7,ASSEGDYEQY
TRBV5-6,TRBJ2-7,ASGELYEQY
TRBV9,TRBJ2-7,ASSQRHRDYEQY
TRBV11-2,TRBJ2-7,ASSLGFETSGTDEQY
TRBV19,TRBJ2-2,ASGNRQGIGELF
TRBV5-1,TRBJ1-2,ASRSTGGGSYGYT
TRBV19,-,ASSMWSDGSYEQY
TRBV7-9,TRBJ2-3,ASSLVSGDTQY
TRBV10-3,TRBJ2-7,AAHRGNTGEQY
TRBV7-2,TRBJ1-5,ASSSQSVNQPQH